The 19 T cell receptor beta chains below come from one sample, sequenced in a study of T cells after posttransplantation cyclophosphamide. Generated by immunoSEQ multiplex PCR, the TCRdb table keeps only in-frame clones and is missing some. Of about 9,600 clones listed, roughly 90% are singletons. Sampled 1 year posttransplant, controls received myeloablative marrow transplants, methotrexate and a calcineurin inhibitor. The sample in question was PBMCs, obtained after an allogeneic stem cell transplant with a calcineurin inhibitor and methotrexate. The receptors shown here come from a male patient between 25 and 39 years old who received an allogeneic stem cell transplant from an unrelated donor, was CMV-positive, and had no GVHD. The graft donor may account for some of the T cells.

The V and J genes are TRBV6-5 and TRBJ1-2; 9 nucleotides line up with TRBD1. CDR3 length equals 15 residues. With V trimmed by 4 bases and J by 1 base, 4 bases remained unmatched. Germline V gene sequence: CDR1 MNHEY, CDR2 SVGAGI. The CDR3 region has the DNA TGTGCCAGCAGTTTAGGACAGGGGAATAACTATGGCTACACCTTC. It is translated as CASSLGQGNNYGYTF.

This chain links TRBV4-1 with TRBJ2-1; possible D gene TRBD1, 5 bases. Looked up from germline, CDR1 is MGHRA and CDR2 is YSYEKL. The CDR3 runs 16 residues. V gave up 3 bases and J gave up 8 bases, with 20 bases separating them. The DNA of the CDR3 is TGCGCCAGCAGCCACGAGTGGGGCCCTTATCACGATGAGCAGTTCTTC. Amino acid sequence: CASSHEWGPYHDEQFF.

The V and J genes are TRBV5-1 and TRBJ1-2, with 9 bases fitting TRBD1. V was pared by 7 bases and J by 5 bases, with 15 bases of the junction left unmatched. The CDR3 is made up of 16 amino acids. CDR1 is SGHRS and CDR2 is YFSETQ in the germline V gene. The CDR3 nucleotides are TGCGCCAGCTTACCGGGACAGGGCGATATTTGGTATGGCTACACCTTC. It codes for CASLPGQGDIWYGYTF. Supplemented by reference TRBV5-1 and TRBJ1-2, the full variable domain reads KAGVTQTPRYLIKTRGQQVTLSCSPISGHRSVSWYQQTPGQGLQFLFEYFSETQRNKGNFPGRFSGRQFSNSRSEMNVSTLELGDSALYLCASLPGQGDIWYGYTFGSGTRLTVV.

The rearrangement links TRBV6-5 to TRBJ2-7; 8 nucleotides align to TRBD2. CDR1 and CDR2 (germline): MNHEY, SVGAGI. Trimming took 5 bases from V and 7 from J; bases not matched to a gene: 7. CDR3 length: 13 residues. The CDR3 coding sequence is TGTGCCAGCAGTGAAGCGCCGGGAGGGGAGCAGTACGTC. It codes for CASSEAPGGEQYV.

The V gene is TRBV2, the J gene TRBJ2-4; tentative D call: TRBD2 (6 bases). With 1 base removed from V and 10 bases from J, the gap between germline ends came to 14 bases. This CDR3 has 14 amino acids. The V gene's germline CDR1 is SNHLY and CDR2 FYNNEI. In nucleotides, the CDR3 is TGTGCCAGCAGTGAAGGGGGGGAAACTGGGATTCAGTACTTC. Translating gives CASSEGGETGIQYF.

This chain uses TRBV5-1 with TRBJ2-1; a weak D match, TRBD1 (6 bases). The CDR3 runs 13 residues. Germline CDR1 reads SGHRS; CDR2 reads YFSETQ. The V and J ends lost 4 bases and 5 bases respectively, with 10 bases between them. Here the CDR3 reads CASSQGQNNEQFF. The CDR3 region has the DNA TGCGCCAGCAGCCAAGGACAGAACAATGAGCAGTTCTTC.

The chain combines TRBV7-2 with TRBJ1-1; tentative D call: TRBD1 (6 bases). Germline-derived CDR1 and CDR2 are SGHTA and FQGNSA. The CDR3 covers 14 residues. Trimming cost V 9 bases and J 8 bases, with 22 bases left between them. The CDR3 nucleotides are TGTGCCAGTCAGGCCCACGCGATGGGGACAGAAGCTTTCTTT. Translating it yields CASQAHAMGTEAFF.

The genes are TRBV19 and TRBJ2-7, with a weak D call TRBD1 (5 bases). The CDR3 length is 14 residues. Trimming stripped 5 bases from V and 5 bases from J, with 16 bases between. Per germline, CDR1 LNHDA and CDR2 SQIVND (reference sequence). In nucleotides, the CDR3 is TGTGCCAGTAGTGTCCAGGGTTTCCATGACGAGCAGTACTTC. Its protein product is CASSVQGFHDEQYF.

CDR3 sequence reads: CASSYGQGYSYEQYF. CDR3 coding DNA: TGTGCCAGCAGTTACGGACAGGGGTATAGCTACGAGCAGTACTTC. V usage is TRBV6-5 and J usage is TRBJ2-7; 9 bases are shared with TRBD1. Trimming took 2 bases from V and 3 from J; bases not matched to a gene: 5. The CDR3 is 15 amino acids. In germline, CDR1 is MNHEY, CDR2 SVGAGI.

The V call is TRBV4-1, the J call TRBJ1-6, with D hard to call. Germline V gene data show CDR1 as MGHRA and CDR2 as YSYEKL. This CDR3 is built from 12 residues. Between the trimmed V and J ends, which lost 2 bases and 7 bases, there was a span of 3 bases. The CDR3 region is CASSQQNSPLHF. The CDR3 nucleotides read TGCGCCAGCAGCCAACAAAATTCACCCCTCCACTTT.

V usage is TRBV4-2 and J usage is TRBJ2-7; the match to TRBD2 covers 8 bases. The CDR3 has 15 amino acids. Germline V gene lookup returns CDR1 LGHNA and CDR2 YNFKEQ. V was clipped by 3 bases and J by 2 bases; unmatched bases: 6. The chain's CDR3 is CASSHDIAGTYEQYF. The CDR3 region has the DNA TGTGCCAGCAGCCATGATATAGCGGGAACCTACGAGCAGTACTTC.

This clone showed up just once. The chain links TRBV6-5 to TRBJ1-1; D ambiguous. Trimming pared 10 bases from V and 7 bases from J, leaving 13 bases between. Germline CDR1 MNHEY, CDR2 SVGAGI. The CDR3 has 11 residues. In DNA, the CDR3 is TGTGCCACCTACGCCGGCGGTGAAGCTTTCTTT. It translates to CATYAGGEAFF.

The chain is built from TRBV19 and TRBJ1-2; D possibly corresponds to TRBD1 (6 bases). The CDR3 has 16 residues. Trimming pared 4 bases from V and 1 base from J, leaving 16 bases between. Per germline, CDR1 LNHDA and CDR2 SQIVND (reference sequence). CDR3 protein: CASSNLQGGSNYGYTF. For the CDR3, the DNA is TGTGCCAGTAGTAACTTACAGGGCGGAAGTAACTATGGCTACACCTTC.

The chain is built from TRBV9 and TRBJ2-7; a weak D match, TRBD2 (5 bases). V was trimmed by 4 bases and J by 0 bases, leaving 17 bases between them. Germline V gene lookup returns CDR1 SGDLS and CDR2 YYNGEE. The CDR3 loop spans 16 amino acids. CDR3 nucleotides: TGTGCCAGCAGCCCAAGGCCACGGAGGCCCTCCTACGAGCAGTACGTC. Its protein is CASSPRPRRPSYEQYV.

Here the CDR3 reads CASSLTAGKSSNQPQHF. CDR3 DNA sequence: TGTGCCAGCAGTCTGACTGCAGGGAAATCTAGCAATCAGCCCCAGCATTTT. The V and J genes are TRBV4-2 and TRBJ1-5; tentative D call: TRBD1 (5 bases). The germline CDR1 and CDR2 sequences are LGHNA and YNFKEQ. V lost 6 bases to trimming and J lost 0 bases, with 18 bases between them. CDR3 length: 17 residues.

The rearrangement uses TRBV9 and TRBJ2-2; perhaps TRBD2 as D (6 bases). The germline V gene has CDR1 SGDLS and CDR2 YYNGEE. V lost 4 bases, J lost 4 bases, and 14 bases lay in between. The CDR3 has 15 amino acids. CDR3 DNA: TGTGCCAGCAGCCGCATGACTAGTCCCACCGGGGAGCTGTTTTTT. Translated: CASSRMTSPTGELFF.

The chain couples TRBV28 to TRBJ1-2; the D is unclear. Per germline, CDR1 MDHEN and CDR2 SYDVKM. The V end lost 7 bases, the J end lost 8 bases, and 11 bases lay between the germline ends. The CDR3 runs to 11 residues. The CDR3 coding sequence is TGTGCCAGCACTACGGTCAGGGGCTACACCTTC. The encoded protein is CASTTVRGYTF.

V usage is TRBV11-2 and J usage is TRBJ2-7; 8 bases line up with TRBD1. The CDR3 totals 14 residues. J lost 6 bases, V lost 2 bases, and 6 bases had no gene match. CDR1 is SGHAT, CDR2 FQNNGV, per germline. The DNA for the CDR3 is TGTGCCAGCAGCTTATGGAACAGGGGGTCCGAGCAGTACGTC. Translation gives CASSLWNRGSEQYV.

J is TRBJ2-4 and V is TRBV5-1; 8 positions match TRBD2. CDR3 length equals 18 residues. V trimming: 0 bases; J trimming: 3 bases; junction bases outside the gene matches: 11. CDR1 and CDR2 from the germline V gene are SGHRS and YFSETQ. This CDR3 reads CASSLGWSSGSSKNIQYF. DNA of the CDR3: TGCGCCAGCAGCTTGGGGTGGTCGAGCGGGAGTAGCAAAAACATTCAGTACTTC.